This T cell receptor (beta chain) originates from a study of CD8+ T cells in alopecia areata. As the sequencing template, cDNA was produced by extracting RNA and reverse transcribing it. TCRdb keeps only in-frame clones here, not all; method: immunoSEQ multiplex PCR. The data contain approximately 150,000 clones, less than 75% of them singletons. Germline V gene lookup returns CDR1 SGHVS and CDR2 FQNEAQ. V shed 8 bases and J shed 3 bases, with 10 bases lying between them. The CDR3 runs to 13 residues. This clone was recorded a few times. Its cognate antigen is unknown. General study results and limits: Resident alphabeta T cells of normal skin are also sequenced in scalp samples.

V is TRBV7-8 and J is TRBJ2-2; D may match TRBD1 or TRBD2 (5 bases each). Specimen: CD8+ T cells sorted from blood, collected at week 0. The sequence derives from a human donor with alopecia areata. The CDR3 region has the DNA TGTGCCAGCTACGGGACCGACACCGGGGAGCTGTTTTTT. It encodes CASYGTDTGELFF.